The T cell receptor (beta chain) under discussion was sequenced for a study of blood T cell repertoires in COVID-19. As for the study in general: The United States, Italy and Spain supplied acute and convalescent COVID-19 samples. T cells, B-cell-depleted T cells, or PBMCs provided the cDNA or gDNA that served as material.

Enrolled during active infection, Seattle patients were then followed longitudinally. As originally analysed: Estimates of nucleated cell counts were drawn from the amplification of reference gene primers. Produced via immunoSEQ multiplex PCR; TCRdb's table is partial and in-frame only. Clone size and V and J calls were adopted from that table, with D and trimming inferred from the DNA. The data show about 390,000 clones, approximately 89% seen once. In germline, CDR1 is SEHNR, CDR2 FQNEAQ (reference sequence). With 5 bases clipped from V and 9 bases from J, the junction kept 2 bases outside the gene matches. This CDR3 is built from 11 residues.

Sequenced sample: peripheral blood. This TCR came from a woman aged 55-70 years with COVID-19, enrolled during active disease. This chain connects TRBV7-9 to TRBJ2-7; 9 nucleotides line up with TRBD1. For the CDR3, the DNA is TGTGCCAGCAGCACGGGACAGGGGCAGTACTTC. It is translated as CASSTGQGQYF.